This TCR beta chain is drawn from a study of graft-versus-host responses after intestinal transplantation. The overall study: Recipients received multivisceral, liver-intestinal, or isolated intestinal transplants. The study's findings and limits: Among recipient marrow samples, GvH clones were found; some appeared first in ileum or blood. With peak circulating GvH clone levels came an association with early post-transplant HvG declines.

To note about this clone: The antigen is unknown.

CDR1 and CDR2 (germline): SGDLS, YYNGEE. This CDR3 has 15 amino acids. V lost 4 bases and J lost 0, with 12 bases in between. Sequencing was performed with immunoSEQ multiplex PCR; in TCRdb, only in-frame clones are kept and a portion is missing. The data hold about 25,000 clones, with about four fifths observed a single time. Sequenced here: unstimulated CD8+ T cells sorted from spleen or lymph node cells, sampled before transplant. This chain joins TRBV9 and TRBJ2-3; either TRBD1 or TRBD2 may supply D (5 bases each). The receptor was isolated from a human donor who was the organ donor for an intestinal transplant. CDR3 region: CASSPPGASTDTQYF. As DNA, the CDR3 is TGTGCCAGCAGCCCCCCCGGGGCTAGCACAGATACGCAGTATTTT.